The 3 T cell receptor beta chains below all came from one sample that was sequenced in a study of molecular identifiers for immune sequencing clone quantification (dated by TCRdb to 2016 to 2019). Library construction relied on PCR. The sequencer was a NextSeq 500. TCRdb applied fastp at Q25 and MiXCR to the public reads, then kept only in-frame beta chains. Rows merge per CDR3 protein into single entries with the most common DNA and genes. The sample records over 65,000 distinct CDR3 sequences, approximately 23% of which are singletons. The ten largest clones represent 0.6% to 0.95% of the sample. The sequencing sample was made of naive CD8+ T cells from blood, with Jurkat cell RNA spiked in. Per the publication, the cell subset or site label means: FACS-sorted CD8+CD4-CCR7+CD45RA+ naive T cells. These receptors all come from a human donor in good health. Some libraries in this study had Jurkat cell RNA spiked in.

In regard to this clonotype: A clone one base away is much larger, so this may be a read error. The conserved final phenylalanine or tryptophan is absent from the CDR3, which likely points to a read error. The chain couples TRBV15 to TRBJ2-7; 7 bases are shared with TRBD2. The J segment lost 0 bases and the V segment lost 4 bases, leaving 9 bases of the junction unmatched. This CDR3 has 16 residues. The V gene's germline CDR1 is LNHNV and CDR2 YYDKDF (reference sequence). The CDR3 spells CATSTVRASGSYEQYL. The CDR3 DNA follows: TGTGCCACCAGCACCGTCCGGGCTAGCGGCTCCTACGAGCAGTACTTG.

This chain links TRBV27 with TRBJ1-5, with 7 bases that match TRBD1. Trimming removed 0 bases from V and 10 bases from J; junction bases left unmatched: 6. Per the germline V gene, CDR1 is MNHEY and CDR2 is SMNVEV (reference sequence). The CDR3 is 14 amino acids. This chain's CDR3 is CASSLSTGLGPQHF. The CDR3 DNA is TGTGCCAGCAGTTTATCGACAGGGCTTGGTCCCCAGCATTTT.

The chain couples TRBV7-6 to TRBJ2-4, with TRBD1 as a possible D gene (5 bases). The V end lost 0 bases, the J end lost 0 bases, and 18 bases lay between the germline ends. CDR1 is SGHVS, CDR2 FNYEAQ, per germline. This CDR3 spans 19 amino acids. CDR3 DNA sequence: TGTGCCAGCAGCTTAGCGATGACAGAAGGCACTTCAGCCAAAAACATTCAGTACTTC. Residues: CASSLAMTEGTSAKNIQYF.